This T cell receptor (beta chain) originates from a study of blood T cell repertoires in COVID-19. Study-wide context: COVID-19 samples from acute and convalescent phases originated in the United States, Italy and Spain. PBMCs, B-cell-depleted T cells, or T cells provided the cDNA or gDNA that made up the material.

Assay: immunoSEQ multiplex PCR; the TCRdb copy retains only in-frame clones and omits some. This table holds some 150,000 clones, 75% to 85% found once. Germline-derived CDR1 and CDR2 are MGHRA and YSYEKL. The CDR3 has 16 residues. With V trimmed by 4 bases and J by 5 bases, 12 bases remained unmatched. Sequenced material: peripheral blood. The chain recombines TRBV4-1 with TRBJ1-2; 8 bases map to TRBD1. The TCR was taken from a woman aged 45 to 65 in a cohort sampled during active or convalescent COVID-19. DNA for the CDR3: TGCGCCAGCAGCCCCGCCGCAGGGGGCGTTTTGTATGGCTACACCTTC. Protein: CASSPAAGGVLYGYTF.